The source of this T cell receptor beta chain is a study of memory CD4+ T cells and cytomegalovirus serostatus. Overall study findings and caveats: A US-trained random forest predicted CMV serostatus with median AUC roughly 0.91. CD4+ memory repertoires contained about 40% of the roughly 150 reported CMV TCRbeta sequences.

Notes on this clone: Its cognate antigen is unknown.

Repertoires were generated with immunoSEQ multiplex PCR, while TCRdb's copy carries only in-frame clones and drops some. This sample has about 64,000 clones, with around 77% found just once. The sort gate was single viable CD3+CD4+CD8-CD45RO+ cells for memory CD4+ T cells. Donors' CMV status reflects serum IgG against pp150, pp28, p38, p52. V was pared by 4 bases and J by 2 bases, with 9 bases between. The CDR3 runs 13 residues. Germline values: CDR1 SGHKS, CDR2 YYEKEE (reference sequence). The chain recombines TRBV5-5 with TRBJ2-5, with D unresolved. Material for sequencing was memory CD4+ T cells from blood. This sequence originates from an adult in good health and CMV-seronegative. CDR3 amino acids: CASSPEWQETQYF. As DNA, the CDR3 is TGTGCCAGCAGCCCTGAGTGGCAAGAGACCCAGTACTTC.